These 16 T cell receptor beta chains share one sample of origin, sequenced in a study of blood T cell repertoires in COVID-19. TCRdb's table, derived via immunoSEQ multiplex PCR, lists solely in-frame clones and lacks some. The sample lists 430,000 or so clones, roughly 89% occurring once. The sequencing sample was made of peripheral blood. These receptor sequences come from a man in his late teens or twenties with COVID-19, enrolled during active disease.

This clone was recorded only once. The genes are TRBV6-6 and TRBJ2-3, with D unresolved. This CDR3 region has 14 residues. The V end lost 5 bases, the J end lost 14 bases, and 23 bases lay between the germline ends. Germline CDR1 and CDR2: MNHNY and SVGAGI (reference sequence). CDR3 DNA: TGTGCCAGCAGTCCCTCACGACTTCGTAACTCGGTGTATTTT. This gives the protein CASSPSRLRNSVYF.

The genes are TRBV29-1 and TRBJ2-1; D is undetermined. This CDR3 spans 14 amino acids. V was clipped by 4 bases and J by 7 bases, with 17 bases between them. The germline V gene encodes CDR1 SQVTM and CDR2 ANQGSEA. The CDR3 sequence is CSVVWAPSGNEQFF. The DNA of the CDR3 is TGCAGCGTTGTCTGGGCTCCATCTGGGAATGAGCAGTTCTTC.

V gene TRBV7-8 combines with J gene TRBJ2-2, with TRBD1 matching over 7 bases. CDR3 length equals 15 residues. Trimming at V came to 5 bases and at J to 6 bases, leaving 9 bases not matched to a gene. Germline CDR1 is SGHVS and CDR2 is FQNEAQ. CDR3 protein: CASSTLQGSAGELFF. For the CDR3, the DNA is TGTGCCAGCAGCACTTTACAGGGGTCAGCCGGGGAGCTGTTTTTT.

The chain carries TRBV7-8 and TRBJ1-6; maybe TRBD1 (6 bases). CDR3 length: 13 amino acids. Trimming pared 5 bases from V and 9 bases from J, leaving 11 bases between. Germline values: CDR1 SGHVS, CDR2 FQNEAQ. The CDR3, as DNA: TGTGCCAGCAGCCCTCGGACAGTTTCACCCCTCCACTTT. Translated: CASSPRTVSPLHF. Complete variable domain (other parts from reference TRBV7-8 and TRBJ1-6): GAGVSQSPRYKVAKRGQDVALRCDPISGHVSLFWYQQALGQGPEFLTYFQNEAQLDKSGLPSDRFFAERPEGSVSTLKIQRTQQEDSAVYLCASSPRTVSPLHFGNGTRLTVT.

The chain is built from TRBV13 and TRBJ2-1; the match to TRBD1 covers 9 bases. This CDR3 contains 17 residues. The germline gives CDR1 PRHDT, CDR2 FYEKMQ (reference sequence). V lost 5 bases, J lost 8 bases, and 16 bases stayed unmatched. The CDR3 loop reads CASSPTGGSPRGHEQFF. DNA of the CDR3: TGTGCCAGCAGCCCAACAGGGGGCTCCCCCAGGGGGCATGAGCAGTTCTTC.

The genes are TRBV4-2 and TRBJ2-7, with 11 bases identical to TRBD1. The germline gives CDR1 LGHNA, CDR2 YNFKEQ. V lost 4 bases, J lost 4 bases, and 6 bases stayed unmatched. This CDR3 has 15 residues. CDR3: CASSLAGTGGYEQYF. The CDR3, as DNA: TGTGCCAGCAGCCTAGCCGGGACAGGGGGTTACGAGCAGTACTTC.

The chain combines TRBV29-1 with TRBJ1-1; D ambiguous. Trimming removed 6 bases at V and 0 bases at J, with 11 bases between. CDR1 and CDR2 (germline): SQVTM, ANQGSEA. The length of the CDR3 is 13 residues. The CDR3 nucleotides read TGCAGCGTCCTTCAGGATTTGAACACTGAAGCTTTCTTT. This codes for CSVLQDLNTEAFF. Full variable domain (remainder filled in from reference TRBV29-1 and TRBJ1-1): SAVISQKPSRDICQRGTSLTIQCQVDSQVTMMFWYRQQPGQSLTLIATANQGSEATYESGFVIDKFPISRPNLTFSTLTVSNMSPEDSSIYLCSVLQDLNTEAFFGQGTRLTVV.

V and J are TRBV3-1 (or the pseudogene TRBV3-2) and TRBJ2-3; 7 nucleotides align to TRBD2. CDR3 length: 15 amino acids. From germline, CDR1 is LGHDT and CDR2 YNNKEL (reference sequence). The trim removed 4 bases at V and 1 base at J, leaving 5 bases unmatched. The CDR3 DNA reads TGTGCCAGCAGCCCGTGGGCGGGGGGCACAGATACGCAGTATTTT. Its translation is CASSPWAGGTDTQYF.

Written as DNA, the CDR3 is TGCGCCAGCAGCTTCCATGCACCGGGACTAGCGGGTAGCTCCTACAATGAGCAGTTCTTC. Translating gives CASSFHAPGLAGSSYNEQFF. The rearrangement uses TRBV5-1 and TRBJ2-1, with 12 bases matching TRBD2. CDR1 is SGHRS, CDR2 YFSETQ, per germline. With 2 bases clipped from V and 0 bases from J, the junction kept 12 bases outside the gene matches. CDR3 size: 20 residues.

The chain uses TRBV19 and TRBJ2-7; no firm D call. CDR1 is LNHDA, CDR2 SQIVND, per germline (reference sequence). CDR3 length equals 13 residues. The V gene lost 5 bases and the J gene lost 0 bases, with 8 bases spanning the gap. The CDR3 is CASSAPSSYEQYF. The DNA for the CDR3 is TGTGCCAGTAGTGCTCCTAGCTCCTACGAGCAGTACTTC.

This rearrangement joins TRBV12-5 to TRBJ2-1, with TRBD2 matching 9 bases. Germline-derived CDR1 and CDR2 are LGHNT and FRNRAP. The CDR3 is 16 residues long. J gave up 5 bases and V 4 bases, and 9 bases lay outside the gene matches. The CDR3 sequence is CASGSPGAGGNNEQFF. CDR3 DNA: TGTGCTAGTGGTTCCCCGGGAGCGGGGGGAAACAATGAGCAGTTCTTC.

This chain uses TRBV5-4 with TRBJ2-5; 10 nucleotides align to TRBD2. CDR3 length: 16 residues. CDR1 is SGHNT and CDR2 is YYREEE in the germline V gene (reference sequence). After removal of 0 bases from V and 9 bases from J, the junction contained 11 bases not matched to a gene. CDR3 region: CASSLGGPAGGPAQYF. CDR3 DNA sequence: TGTGCCAGCAGCTTGGGGGGACCAGCGGGAGGGCCGGCCCAGTACTTC.

The chain couples TRBV3-1 (or the pseudogene TRBV3-2) to TRBJ2-1, with 8 bases lining up with TRBD2. J gave up 10 bases and V 5 bases, and 10 bases lay outside the gene matches. This CDR3 contains 14 residues. Germline V gene lookup returns CDR1 LGHDT and CDR2 YNNKEL (reference sequence). The CDR3 DNA reads as TGTGCCAGCAGCACACCCCCGGGACTAGGGGAGCAGTTCTTC. Protein product: CASSTPPGLGEQFF.

J is TRBJ2-5 and V is TRBV5-4; 13 bases are shared with TRBD2. This CDR3 is built from 16 residues. Germline V gives CDR1 SGHNT, CDR2 YYREEE (reference sequence). Trimming cost V 5 bases and J 5 bases; bases outside gene matches: 9. CDR3 DNA: TGTGCCAGCAGAAATTCCGGGACTAGCGGGGCCGAGACCCAGTACTTC. As protein: CASRNSGTSGAETQYF.

V is TRBV5-1 and J is TRBJ2-3; tentative D call: TRBD2 (5 bases). The CDR3 contains 14 residues. Germline loops: CDR1 SGHRS, CDR2 YFSETQ. V gave up 0 bases and J gave up 6 bases, with 11 bases separating them. The CDR3 nucleotides read TGCGCCAGCAGCTTGGCCGGGGATGGGGATACGCAGTATTTT. Translated: CASSLAGDGDTQYF. Based on the CDR3 plus reference TRBV5-1 and TRBJ2-3, the full variable domain is KAGVTQTPRYLIKTRGQQVTLSCSPISGHRSVSWYQQTPGQGLQFLFEYFSETQRNKGNFPGRFSGRQFSNSRSEMNVSTLELGDSALYLCASSLAGDGDTQYFGPGTRLTVL.

This chain uses TRBV11-2 with TRBJ1-2; D is ambiguous. Per germline, CDR1 SGHAT and CDR2 FQNNGV. The CDR3 is 12 residues long. V dropped 1 base and J dropped 10 bases, with 10 bases sitting between them. CDR3 loop: CASSLVLEAYTF. The CDR3 DNA reads TGTGCCAGCAGCTTAGTTTTGGAGGCCTACACCTTC.